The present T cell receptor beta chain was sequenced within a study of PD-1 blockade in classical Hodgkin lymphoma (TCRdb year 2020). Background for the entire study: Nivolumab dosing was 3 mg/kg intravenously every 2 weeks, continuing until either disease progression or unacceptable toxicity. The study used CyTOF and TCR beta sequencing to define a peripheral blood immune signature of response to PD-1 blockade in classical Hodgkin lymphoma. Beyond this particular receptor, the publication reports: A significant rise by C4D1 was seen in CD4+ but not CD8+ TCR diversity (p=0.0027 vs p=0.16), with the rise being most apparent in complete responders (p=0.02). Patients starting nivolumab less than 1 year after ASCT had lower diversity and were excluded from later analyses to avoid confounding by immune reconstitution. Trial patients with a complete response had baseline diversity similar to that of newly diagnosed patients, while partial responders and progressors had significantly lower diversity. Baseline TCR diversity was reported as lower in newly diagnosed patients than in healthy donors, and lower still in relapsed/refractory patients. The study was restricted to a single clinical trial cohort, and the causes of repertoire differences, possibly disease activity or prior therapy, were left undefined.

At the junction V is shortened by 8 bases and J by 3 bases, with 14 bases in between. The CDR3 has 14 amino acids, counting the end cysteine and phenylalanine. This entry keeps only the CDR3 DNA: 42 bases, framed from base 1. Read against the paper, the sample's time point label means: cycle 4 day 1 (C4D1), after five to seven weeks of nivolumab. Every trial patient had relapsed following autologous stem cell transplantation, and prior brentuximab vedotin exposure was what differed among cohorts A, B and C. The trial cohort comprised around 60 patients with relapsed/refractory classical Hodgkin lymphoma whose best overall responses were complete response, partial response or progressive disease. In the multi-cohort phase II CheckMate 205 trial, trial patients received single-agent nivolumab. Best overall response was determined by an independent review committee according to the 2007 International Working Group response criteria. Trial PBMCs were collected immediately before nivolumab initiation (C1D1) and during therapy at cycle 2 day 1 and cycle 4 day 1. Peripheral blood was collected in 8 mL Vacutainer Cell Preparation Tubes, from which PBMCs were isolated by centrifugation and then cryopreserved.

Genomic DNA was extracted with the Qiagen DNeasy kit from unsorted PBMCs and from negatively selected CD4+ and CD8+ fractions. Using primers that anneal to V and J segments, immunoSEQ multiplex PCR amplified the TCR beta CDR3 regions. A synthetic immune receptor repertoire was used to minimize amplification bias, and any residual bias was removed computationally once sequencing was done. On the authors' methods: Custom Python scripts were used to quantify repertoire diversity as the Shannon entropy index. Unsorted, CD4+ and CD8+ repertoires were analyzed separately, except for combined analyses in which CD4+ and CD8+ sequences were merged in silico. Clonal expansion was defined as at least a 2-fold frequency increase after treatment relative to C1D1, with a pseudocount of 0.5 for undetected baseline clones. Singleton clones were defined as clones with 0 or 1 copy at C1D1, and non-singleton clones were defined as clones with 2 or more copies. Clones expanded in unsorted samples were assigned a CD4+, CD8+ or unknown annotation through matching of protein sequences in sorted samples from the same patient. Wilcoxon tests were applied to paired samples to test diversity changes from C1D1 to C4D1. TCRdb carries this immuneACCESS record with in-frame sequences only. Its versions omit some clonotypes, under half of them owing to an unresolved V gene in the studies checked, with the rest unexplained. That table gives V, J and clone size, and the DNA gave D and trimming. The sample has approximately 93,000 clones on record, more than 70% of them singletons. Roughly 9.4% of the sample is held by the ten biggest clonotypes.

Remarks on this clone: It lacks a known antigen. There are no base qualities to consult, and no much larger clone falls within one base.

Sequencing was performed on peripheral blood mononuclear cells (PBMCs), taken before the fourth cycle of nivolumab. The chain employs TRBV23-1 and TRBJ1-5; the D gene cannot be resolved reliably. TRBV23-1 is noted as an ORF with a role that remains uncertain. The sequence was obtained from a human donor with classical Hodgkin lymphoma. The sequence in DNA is TGCGCCAGCGACCGGGTCAACCACAATCAGCCCCAGCATTTT. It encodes CASDRVNHNQPQHF.